This T cell receptor beta chain appears in the sequencing data of a study of cytomegalovirus exposure and HLA in healthy donors listed by TCRdb under 2017. Some background on the complete study: A later analysis indicated that the 95 to 150 validation repertoires were generated on the platform also employed for the 700 or so repertoires of the first cohort. The study aimed to test whether signatures of past pathogen exposure could be identified by cataloging public T cell receptors. Along with the roughly 670-subject first cohort, a separate validation cohort of around 110 different subjects was used. The study combined high-throughput TCR immunosequencing, statistical association of individual TCRs with disease status, and machine learning to predict cytomegalovirus infection status.

The CDR3, from cysteine to phenylalanine, totals 15 residues. Here the CDR3 DNA is all that survives: 45 bases in frame from base 1. Looking up the germline V gene yields CDR1 SGHTA and CDR2 FQGNSA. The junction shows trimming of 5 bases on V and 2 bases on J, plus 14 bases between the germline ends. For this clone: It has no known antigen specificity. It has no much larger one-base neighbor in the sample; base qualities were not kept.

The donors belonged to the validation cohort of around 120 subjects, which was separate from the approximately 700-subject first cohort. Results the study describes overall, beyond this receptor: The classifier was reported to diagnose cytomegalovirus status with high specificity and sensitivity in both the original cohort and the validation cohort. In vitro tests confirmed that a few of the cytomegalovirus-associated TCR beta chains recognize cytomegalovirus antigens. A later analysis lacked HLA typing for the validation cohort, so it scored co-occurrence in that cohort across all 110 or so repertoires. The authors suggested that the approach could potentially be extended to other disease states and immunological phenotypes. A total of 150 or so TCR beta chains were listed by the study as associated with cytomegalovirus. Of the cluster scores, approximately 94% were above 0 in a later analysis, which found that TCRs clustered in the first cohort also tended to co-occur in the 120 validation repertoires. Across donors, most TCR sequences were observed very rarely, whereas some public TCRs were present in many individuals.

Library prep was done by the immunoSEQ multiplex PCR assay. Per the authors' processing: A statistical classification framework was developed to diagnose cytomegalovirus status using the catalog of TCR beta chain sequences. The table comes from immuneACCESS by way of TCRdb, which keeps in-frame sequences with V and J called. Part of the clones is missing from these tables; in studies checked, under half for an unresolved V gene and the rest for unknown reasons. The DNA was the basis for D and trimming; V, J and clone size are from that table. In all, the sample holds about 140,000 clones, and just over 85% of those were seen once. Together, the top ten hold 7% to 9% of the sample.

Specimen: PBMCs. The V and J segments used are TRBV7-2 and TRBJ2-3, with TRBD2 tentatively as D gene (6 bases match). The receptor was isolated from a woman younger than 35 in good health and CMV-seropositive. The DNA reads as follows: TGTGCCAGCAGCCGGGACTCCCAATTCACAGATACGCAGTATTTT. Translated, it gives CASSRDSQFTDTQYF.